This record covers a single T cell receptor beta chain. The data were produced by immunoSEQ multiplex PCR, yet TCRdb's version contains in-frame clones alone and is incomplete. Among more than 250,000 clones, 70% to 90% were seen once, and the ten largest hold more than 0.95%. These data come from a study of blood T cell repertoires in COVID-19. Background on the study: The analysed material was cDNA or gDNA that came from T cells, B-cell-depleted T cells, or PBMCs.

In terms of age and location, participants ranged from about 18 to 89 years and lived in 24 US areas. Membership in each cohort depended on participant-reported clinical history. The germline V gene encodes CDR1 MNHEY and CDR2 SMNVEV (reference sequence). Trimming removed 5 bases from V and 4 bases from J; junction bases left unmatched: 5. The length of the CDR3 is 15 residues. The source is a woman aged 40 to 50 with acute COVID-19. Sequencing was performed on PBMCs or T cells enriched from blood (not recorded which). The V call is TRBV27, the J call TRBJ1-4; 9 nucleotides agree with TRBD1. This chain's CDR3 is CASSLYRGLNEKLFF. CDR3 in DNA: TGTGCCAGCAGTCTATACAGGGGGCTTAATGAAAAACTGTTTTTT.